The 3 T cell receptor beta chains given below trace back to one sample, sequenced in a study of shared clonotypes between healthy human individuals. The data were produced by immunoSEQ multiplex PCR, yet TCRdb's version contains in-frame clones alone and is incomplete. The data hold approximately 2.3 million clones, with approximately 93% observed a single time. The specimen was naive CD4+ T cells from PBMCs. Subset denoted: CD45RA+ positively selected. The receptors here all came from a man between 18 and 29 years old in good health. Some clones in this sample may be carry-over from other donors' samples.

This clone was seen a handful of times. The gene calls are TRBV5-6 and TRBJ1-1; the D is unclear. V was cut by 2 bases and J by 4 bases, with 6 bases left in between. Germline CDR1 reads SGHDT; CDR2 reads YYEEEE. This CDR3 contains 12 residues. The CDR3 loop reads CASSLVRTEAFF. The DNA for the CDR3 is TGTGCCAGCAGCTTAGTTCGCACTGAAGCTTTCTTT. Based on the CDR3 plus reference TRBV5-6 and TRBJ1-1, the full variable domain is DAGVTQSPTHLIKTRGQQVTLRCSPKSGHDTVSWYQQALGQGPQFIFQYYEEEERQRGNFPDRFSGHQFPNYSSELNVNALLLGDSALYLCASSLVRTEAFFGQGTRLTVV.

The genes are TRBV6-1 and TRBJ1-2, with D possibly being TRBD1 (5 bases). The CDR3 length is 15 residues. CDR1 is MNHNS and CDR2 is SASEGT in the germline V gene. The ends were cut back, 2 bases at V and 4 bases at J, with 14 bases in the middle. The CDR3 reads CASSEPEGYFYGYTF. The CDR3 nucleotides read TGTGCCAGCAGTGAACCTGAGGGGTACTTCTATGGCTACACCTTC.

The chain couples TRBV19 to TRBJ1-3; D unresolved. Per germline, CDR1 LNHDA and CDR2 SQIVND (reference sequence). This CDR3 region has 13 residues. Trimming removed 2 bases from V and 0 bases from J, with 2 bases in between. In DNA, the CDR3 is TGTGCCAGTAGTATAAGCTCTGGAAACACCATATATTTT. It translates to CASSISSGNTIYF. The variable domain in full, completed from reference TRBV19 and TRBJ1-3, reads DGGITQSPKYLFRKEGQNVTLSCEQNLNHDAMYWYRQDPGQGLRLIYYSQIVNDFQKGDIAEGYSVSREKKESFPLTVTSAQKNPTAFYLCASSISSGNTIYFGEGSWLTVV.